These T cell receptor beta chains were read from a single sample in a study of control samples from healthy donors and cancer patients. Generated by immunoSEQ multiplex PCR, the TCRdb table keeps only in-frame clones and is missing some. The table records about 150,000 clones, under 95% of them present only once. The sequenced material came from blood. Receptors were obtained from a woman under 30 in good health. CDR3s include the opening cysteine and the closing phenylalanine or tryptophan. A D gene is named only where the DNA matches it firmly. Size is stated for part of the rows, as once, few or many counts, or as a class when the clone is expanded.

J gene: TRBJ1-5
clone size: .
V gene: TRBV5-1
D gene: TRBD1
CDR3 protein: CASSFHPDRDQPQHF
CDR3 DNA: TGCGCCAGCAGCTTCCACCCTGACAGGGATCAGCCCCAGCATTTT

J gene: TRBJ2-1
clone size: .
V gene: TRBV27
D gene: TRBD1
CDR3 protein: CASSSSGQGVGEQFF
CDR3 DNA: TGTGCCAGCAGTTCATCGGGACAGGGGGTTGGTGAGCAGTTCTTC

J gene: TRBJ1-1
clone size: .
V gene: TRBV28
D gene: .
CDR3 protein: CASSFTGTLEAFF
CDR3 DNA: TGTGCCAGCAGTTTTACCGGGACACTTGAAGCTTTCTTT

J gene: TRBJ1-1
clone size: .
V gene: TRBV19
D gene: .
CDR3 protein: CATSLIKGEAFF
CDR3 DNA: TGTGCCACTTCCCTTATAAAGGGGGAAGCTTTCTTT

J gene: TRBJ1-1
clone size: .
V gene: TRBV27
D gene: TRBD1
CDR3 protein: CASRTLYRGAGGEAFF
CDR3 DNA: TGTGCCAGCAGAACTCTATACAGGGGGGCCGGGGGCGAAGCTTTCTTT

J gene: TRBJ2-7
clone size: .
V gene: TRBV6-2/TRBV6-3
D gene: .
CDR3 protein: CASSYGYYEQYF
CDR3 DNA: TGTGCCAGCAGTTACGGGTACTACGAGCAGTACTTC

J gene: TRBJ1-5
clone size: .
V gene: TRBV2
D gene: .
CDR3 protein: CASSEYGSNQPQHF
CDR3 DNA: TGTGCCAGCAGTGAATACGGTAGCAATCAGCCCCAGCATTTT

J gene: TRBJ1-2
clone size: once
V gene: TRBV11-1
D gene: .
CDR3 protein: CASSSRRPGWDYTF
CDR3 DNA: TGTGCCAGCAGCTCTCGACGGCCTGGTTGGGACTACACCTTC

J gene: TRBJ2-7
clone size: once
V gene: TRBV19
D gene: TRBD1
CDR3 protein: CASSAYRGNYEQYF
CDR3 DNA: TGTGCCAGTAGTGCCTACAGGGGGAACTACGAGCAGTACTTC

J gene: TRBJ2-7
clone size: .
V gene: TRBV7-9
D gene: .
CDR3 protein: CASSLEGGGPYEQYF
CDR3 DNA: TGTGCCAGCAGCTTAGAGGGCGGGGGCCCCTACGAGCAGTACTTC

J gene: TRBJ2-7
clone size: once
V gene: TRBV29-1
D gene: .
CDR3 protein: CSATVHSYEQYF
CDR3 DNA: TGCAGCGCCACTGTTCACTCCTACGAGCAGTACTTC

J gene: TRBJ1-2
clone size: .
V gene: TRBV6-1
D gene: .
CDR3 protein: CASSETGHLYGYTF
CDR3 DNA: TGTGCCAGCAGTGAAACCGGACACCTCTATGGCTACACCTTC